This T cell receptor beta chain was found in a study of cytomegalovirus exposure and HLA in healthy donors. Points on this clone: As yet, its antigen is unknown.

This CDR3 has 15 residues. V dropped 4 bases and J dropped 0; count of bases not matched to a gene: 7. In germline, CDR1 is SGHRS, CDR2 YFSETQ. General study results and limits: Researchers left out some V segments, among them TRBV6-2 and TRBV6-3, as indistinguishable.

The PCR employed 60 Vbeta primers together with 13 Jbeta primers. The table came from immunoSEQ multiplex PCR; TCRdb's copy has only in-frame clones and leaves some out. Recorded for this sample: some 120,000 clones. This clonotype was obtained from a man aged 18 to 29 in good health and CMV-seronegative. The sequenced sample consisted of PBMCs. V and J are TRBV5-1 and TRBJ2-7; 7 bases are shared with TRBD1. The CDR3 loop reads CASSVGQSSSYEQYF. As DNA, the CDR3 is TGCGCCAGCAGCGTGGGACAGTCAAGCTCCTACGAGCAGTACTTC. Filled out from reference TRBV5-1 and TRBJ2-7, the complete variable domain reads KAGVTQTPRYLIKTRGQQVTLSCSPISGHRSVSWYQQTPGQGLQFLFEYFSETQRNKGNFPGRFSGRQFSNSRSEMNVSTLELGDSALYLCASSVGQSSSYEQYFGPGTRLTVT.